This TCR beta chain was obtained from a study of T cells in Graves' hyperthyroidism and ophthalmopathy. As for the study in general: Peripheral blood draws took place at initial diagnosis, ahead of any treatment.

The length of the CDR3 is 16 residues. Germline assignment: CDR1 LNHNV and CDR2 YYDKDF (reference sequence). Trimming removed 1 base from V and 2 bases from J, with 15 bases in between. The TCR beta CDR3 regions underwent amplification using RNA transcripts as the source. In the first-round RT-PCR of the TCR CDR3, the HTBI primer set was used. TCRdb re-called the multiplex PCR reads through MiXCR, storing one row per CDR3 protein. The sample includes roughly 700,000 distinct CDR3 sequences, approximately 15% of them seen just once. Study-wide results and caveats: Clonotypes that were expanded in thyroid above 0.001 mostly appeared in blood too.

A note on this clonotype: The antigen remains unidentified.

Hyperthyroidism in the patients, aged 18 to 65, was newly diagnosed and under 2 months in duration. This chain joins TRBV15 and TRBJ2-7; possible D gene TRBD2, 6 bases. This TCR was recovered from a woman aged 18 to 35 with Graves' hyperthyroidism. Sequenced input: blood. In nucleotides, the CDR3 is TGTGCCACCAGCAGAGTCCCCCAGGAGGGGCCCTACGAGCAGTACTTC. It yields the protein CATSRVPQEGPYEQYF.